These 28 T cell receptor beta chains were all obtained from the same sample, sequenced in a study of cytotoxic CD8 clonotypes in ibrutinib-treated CLL. TCRdb keeps only in-frame clones here, not all; method: immunoSEQ multiplex PCR. The repertoire holds some 80,000 clones, with about 85% as singletons. Sample: PBMCs, taken after 12 months of ibrutinib treatment. The receptors derive from a human donor with chronic lymphocytic leukemia.

V usage is TRBV27 and J usage is TRBJ2-7; D gene unclear. The ends were cut back, 6 bases at V and 3 bases at J, with 6 bases in the middle. There are 11 residues in the CDR3. CDR1 and CDR2 from the germline V gene are MNHEY and SMNVEV (reference sequence). The CDR3 reads CASSLRYEQYF. The CDR3 nucleotides read TGTGCCAGCAGCCTCCGCTACGAGCAGTACTTC.

The count of this clone is one. J is TRBJ1-4 and V is TRBV5-1, with 9 bases that match TRBD1. The CDR3 extends over 15 amino acids. V was clipped by 4 bases and J by 0 bases; unmatched bases: 1. Germline loops: CDR1 SGHRS, CDR2 YFSETQ. The DNA for the CDR3 is TGCGCCAGCAGCCGACAGGGGGCAACTAATGAAAAACTGTTTTTT. This translates into CASSRQGATNEKLFF.

The chain joins TRBV28 to TRBJ1-1, with D uncertain. The CDR3 extends over 15 amino acids. The germline V and J ends were trimmed by 5 bases and 4 bases, with 17 bases remaining between them. The germline V gene has CDR1 MDHEN and CDR2 SYDVKM. Here the CDR3 reads CASSPVPGRGTEAFF. CDR3 bases: TGTGCCAGCAGTCCGGTCCCGGGCAGAGGCACTGAAGCTTTCTTT.

This chain joins TRBV28 and TRBJ2-6, with 8 bases matching TRBD1. With V trimmed by 7 bases and J by 1 base, 6 bases remained unmatched. The CDR3 loop spans 16 amino acids. The V gene's germline CDR1 is MDHEN and CDR2 SYDVKM. This chain's CDR3 is CASTGTGLSGANVLTF. The CDR3 DNA sequence: TGTGCCAGCACCGGGACAGGTCTATCTGGGGCCAACGTCCTGACTTTC.

This clone was seen more than once but under ten times. The chain recombines TRBV28 with TRBJ1-2; 8 nucleotides align to TRBD1. Germline CDR1 MDHEN, CDR2 SYDVKM. The CDR3 is 13 amino acids. With V trimmed by 6 bases and J by 4 bases, 4 bases remained unmatched. CDR3 amino acids: CASSPGQGYGYTF. The DNA for the CDR3 is TGTGCCAGCAGCCCCGGACAGGGCTATGGCTACACCTTC.

This chain joins TRBV19 and TRBJ1-1; possibly TRBD1 for D (6 bases). V gave up 4 bases and J gave up 5 bases, with 14 bases separating them. Germline lookup yields CDR1 LNHDA and CDR2 SQIVND (reference sequence). CDR3 length: 14 amino acids. The CDR3 loop is CASSRGPWETEAFF. The CDR3 nucleotides are TGTGCCAGTAGTAGGGGGCCCTGGGAGACTGAAGCTTTCTTT. The full variable domain, its missing parts supplied by reference TRBV19 and TRBJ1-1, is DGGITQSPKYLFRKEGQNVTLSCEQNLNHDAMYWYRQDPGQGLRLIYYSQIVNDFQKGDIAEGYSVSREKKESFPLTVTSAQKNPTAFYLCASSRGPWETEAFFGQGTRLTVV.

The chain combines TRBV7-9 with TRBJ2-7; D possibly uses TRBD1 or TRBD2 (6 bases each). CDR1 SEHNR and CDR2 FQNEAQ come from the germline V gene (reference sequence). V gave up 4 bases and J gave up 3 bases, with 19 bases separating them. The CDR3 is 16 residues long. The CDR3 sequence is CASSSWGRDTSYEQYF. CDR3 in DNA: TGTGCCAGCAGCTCATGGGGGCGGGACACGAGCTACGAGCAGTACTTC.

The V and J genes are TRBV28 and TRBJ2-6; D perhaps matches TRBD2 (6 bases). V lost 0 bases, J lost 0 bases, and 15 bases lay in between. Germline CDR1 is MDHEN and CDR2 is SYDVKM. The CDR3 has 19 amino acids. The CDR3 is CASSLWGRTPTSGANVLTF. The DNA of the CDR3 is TGTGCCAGCAGTTTATGGGGGAGGACTCCGACCTCTGGGGCCAACGTCCTGACTTTC.

V and J are TRBV10-3 and TRBJ1-5; D gene unclear. The CDR3 totals 12 residues. With 0 bases removed from V and 9 bases from J, the gap between germline ends came to 6 bases. Germline values: CDR1 ENHRY, CDR2 SYGVKD. This CDR3 reads CAISESGGPQHF. Here the CDR3 DNA reads TGTGCCATCAGTGAGTCGGGCGGGCCCCAGCATTTT.

The chain has TRBV6-5 and TRBJ1-2; unclear D gene. The CDR3 contains 12 residues. Trimming took off 6 bases at V and 4 bases at J, with 9 bases between the two ends. Germline CDR1 MNHEY, CDR2 SVGAGI. The CDR3 loop reads CASRVAPYGYTF. The CDR3 DNA is TGTGCCAGCAGGGTAGCCCCCTATGGCTACACCTTC.

V gene TRBV5-1 combines with J gene TRBJ2-5; D is uncertain. The germline V gene encodes CDR1 SGHRS and CDR2 YFSETQ. V lost 1 base to trimming and J lost 1 base, with 5 bases between them. The CDR3 length is 13 residues. CDR3 amino acids: CASSLSLQETQYF. The CDR3 DNA reads TGCGCCAGCAGCTTGTCGCTCCAAGAGACCCAGTACTTC.

The chain links TRBV5-6 to TRBJ1-5; tentatively, D is TRBD1 (5 bases). This CDR3 contains 14 residues. Germline V CDR1 and CDR2: SGHDT, YYEEEE. V lost 4 bases, J lost 2 bases, and 10 bases lay in between. The CDR3 spells CASSRGWGNQPQHF. DNA for the CDR3: TGTGCCAGCAGCCGGGGGTGGGGCAATCAGCCCCAGCATTTT.

The V and J genes are TRBV5-6 and TRBJ1-6, with TRBD1 identical over 9 bases. The junction had 9 bases not matched to a gene; V was cut back by 1 base and J by 10 bases. This CDR3 is built from 16 residues. CDR1 is SGHDT and CDR2 is YYEEEE in the germline V gene. The CDR3 coding sequence is TGTGCCAGCAGCTTGCTGGGACAGGGATTAGGATCACCCCTCCACTTT. Translating gives CASSLLGQGLGSPLHF. Supplemented by reference TRBV5-6 and TRBJ1-6, the full variable domain reads DAGVTQSPTHLIKTRGQQVTLRCSPKSGHDTVSWYQQALGQGPQFIFQYYEEEERQRGNFPDRFSGHQFPNYSSELNVNALLLGDSALYLCASSLLGQGLGSPLHFGNGTRLTVT.

Only one count was recorded for this clone. This chain uses TRBV28 with TRBJ2-4, with D perhaps TRBD1 (5 bases). V lost 3 bases, J lost 1 base, and 13 bases lay in between. This CDR3 contains 16 residues. The germline V gene has CDR1 MDHEN and CDR2 SYDVKM. The CDR3 here is CASSFHSRVAKNIQYF. The CDR3 DNA sequence: TGTGCCAGCAGTTTCCACTCCAGGGTCGCCAAAAACATTCAGTACTTC.

The DNA for the CDR3 is TGTGCCAGTAGTATAGATCTCACAGCATCAGAAATGAACACTGAAGCTTTCTTT. It encodes CASSIDLTASEMNTEAFF. V and J are TRBV19 and TRBJ1-1; no definite D call. Trimming cost V 0 bases and J 0 bases, with 17 bases left between them. The CDR3 is 18 residues long. Germline V gene lookup returns CDR1 LNHDA and CDR2 SQIVND (reference sequence).

The sample holds a few counts of this clone. This rearrangement joins TRBV5-1 to TRBJ2-5; 11 positions match TRBD2. CDR1 is SGHRS, CDR2 YFSETQ, per germline. There are 14 residues in the CDR3. With V trimmed by 4 bases and J by 6 bases, 5 bases remained unmatched. The CDR3 loop is CASSPTSGVQTQYF. CDR3 coding DNA: TGCGCCAGCAGCCCGACTAGCGGGGTGCAGACCCAGTACTTC.

The rearrangement uses TRBV5-1 and TRBJ2-7; possibly TRBD2 for D (5 bases). V was cut by 7 bases and J by 2 bases, with 16 bases left in between. This CDR3 is built from 14 residues. Germline CDR1 SGHRS, CDR2 YFSETQ. The CDR3 DNA reads TGCGCCAGCTCTCTGGCCAGCGGAGCCTACGAGCAGTACTTC. Translated, it gives CASSLASGAYEQYF.

This clone was observed once. This chain links TRBV4-2 with TRBJ2-1; 16 bases fit TRBD2. V dropped 4 bases and J dropped 15; count of bases not matched to a gene: 12. Germline CDR1 reads LGHNA; CDR2 reads YNFKEQ. This CDR3 contains 16 residues. CDR3 residues: CASSRGGGLAGGLRFF. CDR3 DNA: TGTGCCAGCAGCCGAGGGGGGGGACTAGCGGGAGGGTTGCGGTTCTTC.

The chain links TRBV7-2 to TRBJ2-3, with 8 bases matching TRBD2. The germline V gene has CDR1 SGHTA and CDR2 FQGNSA. The V gene end was trimmed by 5 bases and the J gene end by 6 bases; junction bases not matched to a gene: 10. The CDR3 consists of 15 residues. In nucleotides, the CDR3 is TGTGCCAGCAGCCCACTAGCGGCCGGGGGGGATACGCAGTATTTT. It specifies CASSPLAAGGDTQYF.

This clone has ten or more counts. The rearrangement joins TRBV28 to TRBJ1-2; possibly TRBD1 for D (6 bases). Germline V gene sequence: CDR1 MDHEN, CDR2 SYDVKM. The CDR3 length is 14 residues. The ends were cut back, 5 bases at V and 4 bases at J, with 14 bases in the middle. The CDR3 DNA sequence: TGTGCCAGCAGTCCACTCGGGGGCCCCTATGGCTACACCTTC. This encodes CASSPLGGPYGYTF.

This clone was recorded a few times. Likely a read error: the CDR3 ends without its conserved phenylalanine or tryptophan. The DNA is left out, because the CDR3 cannot be placed on it with certainty; the CDR3 is given as TCRdb lists it. This chain uses TRBV21-1 with TRBJ2-7; TRBD2 reflects the table's D call only, with no check against the DNA. TRBV21-1 counts as a pseudogene. A total of 11 residues make up the CDR3, ends included. The CDR3 loop reads CASSKAGGQGP.

This clone is a singleton in its sample. This rearrangement joins TRBV14 to TRBJ1-1, with D tentatively TRBD1 (6 bases). Trimming cost V 8 bases and J 1 base, with 14 bases left between them. Looked up from germline, CDR1 is SGHDN and CDR2 is FVKESK. The CDR3 totals 14 residues. The CDR3 is CASGARGRNTEAFF. Written as DNA, the CDR3 is TGTGCCAGCGGCGCCCGGGGGCGGAACACTGAAGCTTTCTTT.

The chain is built from TRBV20-1 and TRBJ2-7; D tentatively reads TRBD1 or TRBD2 (5 bases each). The CDR3 is made up of 11 amino acids. Germline V gene sequence: CDR1 DFQATT, CDR2 SNEGSKA (reference sequence). The V and J ends lost 2 bases and 9 bases respectively, with 11 bases between them. The CDR3 here is CSARTGLGQYF. Written as DNA, the CDR3 is TGCAGTGCTAGAACGGGGCTGGGGCAGTACTTC.

This clone was recorded a few times. V is TRBV10-2 and J is TRBJ1-6; no firm D call. V lost 7 bases and J lost 8, with 12 bases in between. Germline CDR1 and CDR2: WSHSY and SAAADI. The CDR3 spans 13 residues. CDR3 sequence: CASTLSLDSPLHF. Here the CDR3 DNA reads TGCGCCAGCACACTCAGCCTGGATTCACCCCTCCACTTT.

This clone came up once. The chain couples TRBV5-5 to TRBJ1-4, with 8 nucleotides matching TRBD1. CDR1 SGHKS and CDR2 YYEKEE come from the germline V gene (reference sequence). This CDR3 has 14 residues. The junction had 6 bases not matched to a gene; V was cut back by 4 bases and J by 7 bases. The CDR3 DNA sequence: TGTGCCAGCAGCCTCGGGACAGGCGTTGAAAAACTGTTTTTT. This encodes CASSLGTGVEKLFF.

A single count supports this clone. The rearrangement links TRBV2 to TRBJ2-5, with TRBD2 identical over 9 bases. The germline CDR1 and CDR2 sequences are SNHLY and FYNNEI. This CDR3 is 16 amino acids long. V dropped 4 bases and J dropped 4; count of bases not matched to a gene: 10. The CDR3 region is CASSAHRLAAGETQYF. Here the CDR3 DNA reads TGTGCCAGCAGTGCCCACCGACTAGCGGCAGGAGAGACCCAGTACTTC. The entire variable domain, with the rest obtained from reference TRBV2 and TRBJ2-5, is as follows: EPEVTQTPSHQVTQMGQEVILRCVPISNHLYFYWYRQILGQKVEFLVSFYNNEISEKSEIFDDQFSVERPDGSNFTLKIRSTKLEDSAMYFCASSAHRLAAGETQYFGPGTRLLVL.

The gene calls are TRBV5-6 and TRBJ2-1, with 9 positions matching TRBD2. Germline V gene lookup returns CDR1 SGHDT and CDR2 YYEEEE. The CDR3 consists of 15 residues. Losses at the gene ends were 0 bases for V and 10 bases for J; bases not matched to a gene: 8. DNA of the CDR3: TGTGCCAGCAGCTTGGGGGCGGGAGGGTCGCGCGAGCAGTTCTTC. This encodes CASSLGAGGSREQFF.

V usage is TRBV25-1 and J usage is TRBJ1-2; a weak D match, TRBD1 (6 bases). The germline gives CDR1 MGHDK, CDR2 SYGVNS. The CDR3 consists of 11 residues. V lost 8 bases to trimming and J lost 8 bases, with 12 bases between them. CDR3 DNA sequence: TGTGCCAGCCAGGGGCTCCGAGGCTACACCTTC. This encodes CASQGLRGYTF.